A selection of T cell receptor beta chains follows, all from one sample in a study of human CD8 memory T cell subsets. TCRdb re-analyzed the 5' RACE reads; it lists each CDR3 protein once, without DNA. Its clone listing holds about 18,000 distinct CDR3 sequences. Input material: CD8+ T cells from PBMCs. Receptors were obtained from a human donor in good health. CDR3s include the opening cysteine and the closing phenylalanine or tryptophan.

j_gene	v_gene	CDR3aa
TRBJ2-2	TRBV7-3	CASTLGGPTGELFF
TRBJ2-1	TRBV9	CASSVVRGLYNEQFF
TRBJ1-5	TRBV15	CATSTVGAYSNQPQHF
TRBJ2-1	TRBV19	CASSPVWGVYNEQFF
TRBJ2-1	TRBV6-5	CASSYRDRGPYNEQFF
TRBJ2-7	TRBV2	CASTAAQRINYEQYF
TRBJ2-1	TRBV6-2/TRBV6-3	CASSYGGPEYNEQFF
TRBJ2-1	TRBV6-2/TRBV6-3	CASSSRNEQFF
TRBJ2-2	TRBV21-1	CASSRTLTEKDTGELFF
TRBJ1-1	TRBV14	CASSSSEGMDTEAFF
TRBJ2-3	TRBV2	CASSELAGGPLRHF